These 5 T cell receptor beta chains share one sample of origin, sequenced in a study of PD-1 blockade in mismatch repair-deficient tumors. Using immunoSEQ multiplex PCR, the repertoire was profiled, and TCRdb retains in-frame clones only, with some absent. The sample has 80,000 to 100,000 clones, approximately 81% seen once. Here the sequenced sample was peripheral blood, taken 12 weeks after starting pembrolizumab. The source is an adult with mismatch repair-deficient cancer.

The rearrangement links TRBV5-5 to TRBJ2-7, with D possibly being TRBD2 (5 bases). Looked up from germline, CDR1 is SGHKS and CDR2 is YYEKEE (reference sequence). CDR3 length: 14 residues. V dropped 5 bases and J dropped 6 bases, with 18 bases sitting between them. The CDR3 DNA reads as TGTGCCAGCAGGCCGGAACTAGGATCGGGCGAGCAGTACTTC. This codes for CASRPELGSGEQYF.

The genes are TRBV6-5 and TRBJ2-7; 8 bases agree with TRBD2. CDR3 size: 15 residues. The junction had 9 bases not matched to a gene; V was cut back by 2 bases and J by 6 bases. Germline CDR1 is MNHEY and CDR2 is SVGAGI. DNA for the CDR3: TGTGCCAGCAGTTACCTCCTGGCGGCGGGAGGCGAGCAGTACTTC. Translation gives CASSYLLAAGGEQYF.

This chain uses TRBV12-5 with TRBJ1-2; 9 bases fit TRBD1. Trimming cost V 0 bases and J 3 bases; bases outside gene matches: 17. Germline-derived CDR1 and CDR2 are LGHNT and FRNRAP. The CDR3 is 20 residues long. The CDR3 DNA is TGTGCTAGTGGTTTGGTAGCGTGGGACAGGGTCTCGCCGGCGGACTATGGCTACACCTTC. Its translation is CASGLVAWDRVSPADYGYTF.

The chain has TRBV27 and TRBJ1-2; no firm D call. The CDR3 runs 16 residues. Germline V lookup: CDR1 MNHEY, CDR2 SMNVEV (reference sequence). V shed 5 bases and J shed 0 bases, with 16 bases lying between them. CDR3 amino acids: CASSPAGLKTNYGYTF. The CDR3 DNA reads TGTGCCAGCAGTCCCGCCGGGCTAAAGACTAACTATGGCTACACCTTC.

V is TRBV30 and J is TRBJ1-2; D is undetermined. Germline V lookup: CDR1 GTSNPN, CDR2 SVGIG (reference sequence). V lost 1 base and J lost 3, with 9 bases in between. The CDR3 is 13 residues long. CDR3 in amino acids: CAWSAKRDYGYTF. The CDR3 DNA sequence: TGTGCCTGGAGTGCAAAGCGGGACTATGGCTACACCTTC.